The clone carrying this T cell receptor beta chain occurred a few times. The antigen is undetermined. The source of the sample is a study of beta chain features in type 1 diabetes. General study findings and limits: Researchers report that Type 1 diabetes patients had moderately but significantly shorter TCRB CDR3s across all four CD4+ subsets.

The CDR3 length is 16 residues. Between the trimmed V and J ends, which lost 4 bases and 3 bases, there was a span of 20 bases. CDR1 and CDR2 from the germline V gene are SGHRS and YFSETQ. Since all of the isolated RNA was reverse transcribed, expressed TCRB transcripts were what got sequenced. Sequenced by immunoSEQ multiplex PCR; TCRdb stores in-frame clones only, minus some. The data show roughly 150,000 clones, approximately 10% seen once. The sequenced sample was central memory CD4+ T cells from blood. This clonotype originated in a man aged 25-45 years with type 1 diabetes. J is TRBJ2-7 and V is TRBV5-1; D might be TRBD2 (5 bases). The CDR3 reads CASSPDPTSRGYEQYF. The CDR3, as DNA: TGCGCCAGCAGCCCAGACCCTACTAGTCGCGGCTACGAGCAGTACTTC.